These T cell receptor beta chains were read from a single sample in a study of blood T cell repertoires in COVID-19. Some clones are missing from TCRdb's copy, which holds only in-frame ones; the method was immunoSEQ multiplex PCR. The sample has over 200,000 clones, over 70% seen once. Sequencing was done on a sample of peripheral blood. The receptors were gathered from a woman aged 45-60 years with acute or convalescent COVID-19. Both conserved end residues are part of each CDR3. The D gene is left open where the match is weak. The size of a clone is reported for some rows only, either as once, few or many, or as a class for expanded clones.

cdr3_nt	cdr3_aa	v_call	j_call	clone_size	d_call
TGTGCCAGCAGCTTAAACACGAGGGATACGCAGTATTTT	CASSLNTRDTQYF	TRBV7-3	TRBJ2-3	.	.
TGTGCCAGCAGCTTGAATTATAATGGCTACACCTTC	CASSLNYNGYTF	TRBV5-8	TRBJ1-2	.	.
TGTGCCAGCAGTGAAGCAGTGGGAGGTATAAACGAGCAGTACTTC	CASSEAVGGINEQYF	TRBV2	TRBJ2-7	.	.
TGTGCCAGCAGCTTAGACCGGACAGGGGGCGCTGAGCAGTTCTTC	CASSLDRTGGAEQFF	TRBV11-2	TRBJ2-1	once	TRBD1
TGTGCCAGCAGTTCCCCCGGGACTAGCGGGAGGGCCCTTTATTCGAATGAGCAGTTCTTC	CASSSPGTSGRALYSNEQFF	TRBV28	TRBJ2-1	.	TRBD2
TGTGCCAGTACCACAGGGGTATACGGCACAGATACGCAGTATTTT	CASTTGVYGTDTQYF	TRBV19	TRBJ2-3	.	TRBD1
TGTGCCAGCAGCTCCTACGAAAGGGGACTTATGGAGCTGTTTTTT	CASSSYERGLMELFF	TRBV5-6	TRBJ2-2	.	.
TGTGCCAGCAGTGAGGGGGCAGGGGACCGCTATGGCTACACCTTC	CASSEGAGDRYGYTF	TRBV6-1	TRBJ1-2	.	.
TGTGCCTGGAGTGACCATCGGCGGGATGGCTACACCTTC	CAWSDHRRDGYTF	TRBV30	TRBJ1-2	.	.
TGTGCCAGCACCCCTGGGAGAGGCTCCTACGAGCAGTACTTC	CASTPGRGSYEQYF	TRBV28	TRBJ2-7	few	.
TGTGCCACTGCCGGGGGACGGATTGCCGCAGATACGCAGTATTTT	CATAGGRIAADTQYF	TRBV27	TRBJ2-3	.	.
TGTGCCATCAGTGGGGGGCAGGGGCTTGACACCGGGGAGCTGTTTTTT	CAISGGQGLDTGELFF	TRBV10-3	TRBJ2-2	.	.
TGTGCCAGCAGCCCGGGACTAGCGGGATTACCCCAGCAGTACTTC	CASSPGLAGLPQQYF	TRBV3-1/TRBV3-2	TRBJ2-7	.	TRBD2
TGTGCCAGTATCACAGGGACCCGCTCTGGGGCCAACGTCCTGACTTTC	CASITGTRSGANVLTF	TRBV19	TRBJ2-6	.	.
TGCGCCAGCAGCTTGGAGGGACTAGCTATTGGCACAGATACGCAGTATTTT	CASSLEGLAIGTDTQYF	TRBV5-1	TRBJ2-3	.	TRBD2
TGCGCCAGCAGCTCCACCGGACAGGGGATGAACAATGAGCAGTTCTTC	CASSSTGQGMNNEQFF	TRBV5-1	TRBJ2-1	.	TRBD1
TGTGCCAGTAGTACCGGGACAGCCAATTCACCCCTCCACTTT	CASSTGTANSPLHF	TRBV19	TRBJ1-6	.	TRBD1
TGCAGCGTTGGAGGACTAGCGGGGGAGACCCAGTACTTC	CSVGGLAGETQYF	TRBV29-1	TRBJ2-5	.	TRBD2
TGCAGCGTTTCTCAGGGGAACACTGAAGCTTTCTTT	CSVSQGNTEAFF	TRBV29-1	TRBJ1-1	.	.
TGTGCCAGCAGCCCAATCGGTCCGGGACTAGGCTTAGCAGATACGCAGTATTTT	CASSPIGPGLGLADTQYF	TRBV14	TRBJ2-3	.	TRBD2
TGTGCCAGCAGCCGTACCTCTAGCGGTGCTTGGAGTGAGCAGTTCTTC	CASSRTSSGAWSEQFF	TRBV3-1/TRBV3-2	TRBJ2-1	.	TRBD2
TGTGCCAGCAGCCTTAGCGGGTATTCCTACGAGCAGTACTTC	CASSLSGYSYEQYF	TRBV5-6	TRBJ2-7	.	TRBD2